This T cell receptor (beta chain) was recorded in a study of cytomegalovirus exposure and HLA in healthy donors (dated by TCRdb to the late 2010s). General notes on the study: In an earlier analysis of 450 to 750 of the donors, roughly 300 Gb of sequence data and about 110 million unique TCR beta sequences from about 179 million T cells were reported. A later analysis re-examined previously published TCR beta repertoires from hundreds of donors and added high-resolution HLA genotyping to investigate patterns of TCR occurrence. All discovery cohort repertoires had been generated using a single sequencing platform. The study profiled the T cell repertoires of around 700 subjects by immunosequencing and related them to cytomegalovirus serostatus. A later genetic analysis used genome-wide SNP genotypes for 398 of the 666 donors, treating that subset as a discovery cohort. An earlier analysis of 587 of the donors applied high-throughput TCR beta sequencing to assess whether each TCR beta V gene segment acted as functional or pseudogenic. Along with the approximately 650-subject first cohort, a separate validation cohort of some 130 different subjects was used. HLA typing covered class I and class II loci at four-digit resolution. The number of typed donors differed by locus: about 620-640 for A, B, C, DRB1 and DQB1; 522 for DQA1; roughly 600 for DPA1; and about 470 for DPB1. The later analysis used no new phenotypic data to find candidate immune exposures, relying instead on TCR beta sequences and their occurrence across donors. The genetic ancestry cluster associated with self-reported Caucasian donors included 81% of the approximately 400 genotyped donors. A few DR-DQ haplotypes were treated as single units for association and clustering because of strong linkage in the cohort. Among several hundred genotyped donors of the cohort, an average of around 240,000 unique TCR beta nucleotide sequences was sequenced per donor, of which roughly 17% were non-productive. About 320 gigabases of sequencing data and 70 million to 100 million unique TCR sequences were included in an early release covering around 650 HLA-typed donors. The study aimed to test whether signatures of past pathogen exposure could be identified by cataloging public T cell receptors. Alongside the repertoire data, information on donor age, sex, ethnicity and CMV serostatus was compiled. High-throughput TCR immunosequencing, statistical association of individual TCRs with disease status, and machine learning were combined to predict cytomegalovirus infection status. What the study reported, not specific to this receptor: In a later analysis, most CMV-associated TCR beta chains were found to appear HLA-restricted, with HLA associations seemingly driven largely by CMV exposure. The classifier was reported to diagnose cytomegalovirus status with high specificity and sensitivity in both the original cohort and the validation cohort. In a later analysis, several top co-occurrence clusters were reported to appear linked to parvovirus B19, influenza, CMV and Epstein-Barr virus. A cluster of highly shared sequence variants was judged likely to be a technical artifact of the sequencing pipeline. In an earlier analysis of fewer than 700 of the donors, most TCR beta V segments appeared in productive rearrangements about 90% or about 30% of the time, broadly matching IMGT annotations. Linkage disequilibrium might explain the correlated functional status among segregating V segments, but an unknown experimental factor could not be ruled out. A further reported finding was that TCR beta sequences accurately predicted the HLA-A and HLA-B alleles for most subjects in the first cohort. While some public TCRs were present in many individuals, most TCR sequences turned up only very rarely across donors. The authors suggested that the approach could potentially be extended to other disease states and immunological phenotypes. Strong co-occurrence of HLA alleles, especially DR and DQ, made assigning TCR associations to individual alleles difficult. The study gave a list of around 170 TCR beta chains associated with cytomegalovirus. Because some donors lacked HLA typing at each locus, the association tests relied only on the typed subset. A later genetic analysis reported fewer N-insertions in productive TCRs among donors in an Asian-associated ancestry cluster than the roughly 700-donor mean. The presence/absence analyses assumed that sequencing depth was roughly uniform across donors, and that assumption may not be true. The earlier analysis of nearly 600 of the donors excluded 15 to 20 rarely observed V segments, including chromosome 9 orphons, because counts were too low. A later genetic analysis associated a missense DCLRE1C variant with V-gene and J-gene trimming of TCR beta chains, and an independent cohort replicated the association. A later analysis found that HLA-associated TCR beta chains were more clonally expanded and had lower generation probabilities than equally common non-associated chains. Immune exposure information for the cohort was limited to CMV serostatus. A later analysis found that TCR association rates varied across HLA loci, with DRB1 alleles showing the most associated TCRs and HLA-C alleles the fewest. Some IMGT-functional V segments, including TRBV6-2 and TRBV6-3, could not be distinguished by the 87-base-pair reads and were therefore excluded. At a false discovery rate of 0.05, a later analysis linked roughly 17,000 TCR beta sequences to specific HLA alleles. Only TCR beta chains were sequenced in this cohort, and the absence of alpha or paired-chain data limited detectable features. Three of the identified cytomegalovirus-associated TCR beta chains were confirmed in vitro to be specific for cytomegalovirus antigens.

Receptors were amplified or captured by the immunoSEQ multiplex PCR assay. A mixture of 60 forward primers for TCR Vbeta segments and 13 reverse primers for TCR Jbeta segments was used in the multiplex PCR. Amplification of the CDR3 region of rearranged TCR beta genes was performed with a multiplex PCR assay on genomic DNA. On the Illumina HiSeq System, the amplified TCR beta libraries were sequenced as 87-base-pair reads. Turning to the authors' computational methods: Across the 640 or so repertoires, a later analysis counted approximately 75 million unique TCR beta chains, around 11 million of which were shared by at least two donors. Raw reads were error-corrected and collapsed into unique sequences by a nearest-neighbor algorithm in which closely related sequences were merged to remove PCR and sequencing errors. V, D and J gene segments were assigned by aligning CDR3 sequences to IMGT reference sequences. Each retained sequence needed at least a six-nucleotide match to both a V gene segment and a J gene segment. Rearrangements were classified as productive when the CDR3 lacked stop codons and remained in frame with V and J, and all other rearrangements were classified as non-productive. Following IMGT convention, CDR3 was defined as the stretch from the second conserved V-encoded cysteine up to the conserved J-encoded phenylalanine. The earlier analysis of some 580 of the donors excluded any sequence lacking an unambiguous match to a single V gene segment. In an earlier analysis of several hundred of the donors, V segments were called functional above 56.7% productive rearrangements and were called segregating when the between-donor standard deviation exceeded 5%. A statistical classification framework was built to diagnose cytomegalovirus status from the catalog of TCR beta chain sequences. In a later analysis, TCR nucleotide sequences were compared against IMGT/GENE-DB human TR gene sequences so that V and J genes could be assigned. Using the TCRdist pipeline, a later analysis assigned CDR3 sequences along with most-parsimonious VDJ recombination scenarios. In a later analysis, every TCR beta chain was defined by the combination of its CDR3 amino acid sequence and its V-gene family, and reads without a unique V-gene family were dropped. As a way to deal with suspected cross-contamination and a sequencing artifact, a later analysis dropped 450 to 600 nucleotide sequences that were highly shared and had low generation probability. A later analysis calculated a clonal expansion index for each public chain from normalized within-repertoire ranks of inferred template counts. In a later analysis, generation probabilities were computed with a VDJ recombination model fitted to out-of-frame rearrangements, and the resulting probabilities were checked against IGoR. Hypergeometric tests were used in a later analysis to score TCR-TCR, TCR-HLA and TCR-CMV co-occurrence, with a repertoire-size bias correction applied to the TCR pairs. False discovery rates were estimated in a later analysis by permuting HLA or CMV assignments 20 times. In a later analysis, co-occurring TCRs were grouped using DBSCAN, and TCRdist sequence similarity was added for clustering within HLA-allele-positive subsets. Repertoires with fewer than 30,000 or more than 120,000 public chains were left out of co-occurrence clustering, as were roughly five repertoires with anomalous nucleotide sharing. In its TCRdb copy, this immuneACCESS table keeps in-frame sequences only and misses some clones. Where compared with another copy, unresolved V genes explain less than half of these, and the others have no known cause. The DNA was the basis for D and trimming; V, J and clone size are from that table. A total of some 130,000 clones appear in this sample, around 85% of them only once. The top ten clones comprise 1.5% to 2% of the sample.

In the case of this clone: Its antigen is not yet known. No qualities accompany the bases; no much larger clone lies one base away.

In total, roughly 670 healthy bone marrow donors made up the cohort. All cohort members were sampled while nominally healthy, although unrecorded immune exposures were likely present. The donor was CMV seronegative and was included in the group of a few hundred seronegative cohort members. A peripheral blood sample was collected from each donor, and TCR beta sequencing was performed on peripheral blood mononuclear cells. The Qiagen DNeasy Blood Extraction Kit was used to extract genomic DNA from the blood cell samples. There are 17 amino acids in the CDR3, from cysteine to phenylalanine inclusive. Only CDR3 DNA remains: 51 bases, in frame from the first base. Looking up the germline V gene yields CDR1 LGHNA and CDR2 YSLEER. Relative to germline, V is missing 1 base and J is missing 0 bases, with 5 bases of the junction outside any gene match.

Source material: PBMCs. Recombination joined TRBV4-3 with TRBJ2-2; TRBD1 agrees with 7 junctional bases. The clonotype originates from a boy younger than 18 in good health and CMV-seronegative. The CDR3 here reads CASSQVRGGANTGELFF. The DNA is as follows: TGCGCCAGCAGCCAAGTTCGAGGGGGCGCGAACACCGGGGAGCTGTTTTTT.